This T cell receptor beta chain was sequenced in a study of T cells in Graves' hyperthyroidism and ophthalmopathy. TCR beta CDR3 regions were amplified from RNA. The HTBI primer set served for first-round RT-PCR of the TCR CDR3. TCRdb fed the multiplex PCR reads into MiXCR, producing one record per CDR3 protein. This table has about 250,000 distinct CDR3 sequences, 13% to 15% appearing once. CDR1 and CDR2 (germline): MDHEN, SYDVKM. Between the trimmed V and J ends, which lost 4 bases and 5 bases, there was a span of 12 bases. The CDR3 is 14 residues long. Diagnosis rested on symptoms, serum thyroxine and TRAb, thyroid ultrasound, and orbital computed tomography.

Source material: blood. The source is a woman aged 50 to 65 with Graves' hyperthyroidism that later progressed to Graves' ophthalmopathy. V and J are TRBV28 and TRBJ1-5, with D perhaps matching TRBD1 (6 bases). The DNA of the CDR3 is TGTGCCAGCAGTTCAACAGGGACCTATCAGCCCCAGCATTTT. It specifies CASSSTGTYQPQHF.